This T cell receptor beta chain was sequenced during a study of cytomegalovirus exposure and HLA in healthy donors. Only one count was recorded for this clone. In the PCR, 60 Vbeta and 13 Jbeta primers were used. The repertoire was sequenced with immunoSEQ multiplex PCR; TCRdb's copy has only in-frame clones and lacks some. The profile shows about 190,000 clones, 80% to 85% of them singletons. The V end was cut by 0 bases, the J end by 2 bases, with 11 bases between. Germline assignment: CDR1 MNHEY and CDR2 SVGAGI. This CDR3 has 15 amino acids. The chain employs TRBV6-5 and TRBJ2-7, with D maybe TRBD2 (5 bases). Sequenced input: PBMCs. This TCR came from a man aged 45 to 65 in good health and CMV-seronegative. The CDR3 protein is CASSYSEGTTYEQYF. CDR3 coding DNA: TGTGCCAGCAGTTACTCTGAGGGTACGACCTACGAGCAGTACTTC.